These T cell receptor beta chains were read from a single sample in a study of PD-L1 blockade in urothelial cancer. Assay: immunoSEQ multiplex PCR; the TCRdb copy retains only in-frame clones and omits some. The repertoire holds 95,000 or so clones, with over 75% as singletons. This specimen consisted of PBMCs, obtained around atezolizumab (anti-PD-L1) treatment. Receptor source: a man in his 60s with urothelial cancer. The CDR3 runs from the conserved cysteine through the conserved F or W. The D gene is left open where the match is weak. A clone size is listed for some rows: how often the clone was seen (once, few, many), or a class if it is expanded.

.	TRBJ2-4	TRBD1	TRBV19	TGTGCCAGTAGTATGCCCTCCGGGACAGGGGACTTCGTTCAGTACTTC	CASSMPSGTGDFVQYF
few	TRBJ2-5	.	TRBV28	TGTGCCAGCAGTTCGGGCAGGGGAGGGGGAGAGACCCAGTACTTC	CASSSGRGGGETQYF
.	TRBJ2-2	.	TRBV21-1	TGTGCCAGCAGCAAAGCTACCGGGACTCGCAACACCGGGGAGCTGTTTTTT	CASSKATGTRNTGELFF
once	TRBJ1-1	.	TRBV21-1	TGTGCCAGCAGCAAAGCCAGCACGGGGGAATGCACTGAAGCTTTCTTT	CASSKASTGECTEAFF
.	TRBJ1-2	TRBD1	TRBV7-9	TGTGCCAGCAGCGATGGACAGGGGATCCTCTATGGCTACACCTTC	CASSDGQGILYGYTF
.	TRBJ2-4	.	TRBV13	TGTGCCAGCAGCTTAGAGGGGGGGCCAAGCATTCAGTACTTC	CASSLEGGPSIQYF
.	TRBJ2-6	.	TRBV5-5	TGTGCCAGCAGCTTGGTAGGGGCTGGGGCCAACGTCCTGACTTTC	CASSLVGAGANVLTF
.	TRBJ2-5	.	TRBV18	TGTGCCAGCTCTCACAAGAAGGAGACCCAGTACTTC	CASSHKKETQYF
.	TRBJ1-2	.	TRBV5-6	TGTGCCAGCAGCTTGGAGGGGCTGGCTGTAAGCTACACCTTC	CASSLEGLAVSYTF
.	TRBJ2-7	.	TRBV2	TGTGCCAGCGGGGCTAGCTCCTACGAGCAGTACTTC	CASGASSYEQYF
.	TRBJ2-5	.	TRBV7-2	TGTGCCAGCAGCCCCCTCCCCGAGACCCAGTACTTC	CASSPLPETQYF
.	TRBJ1-4	.	TRBV5-6	TGTGCCAGCAGCTTGGGGGGGCGATGGGAAAAACTGTTTTTT	CASSLGGRWEKLFF
.	TRBJ2-7	TRBD1	TRBV7-9	TGTGCCAGCAGCTCGGGACAGCAAGCCTACGAGCAGTACTTC	CASSSGQQAYEQYF
.	TRBJ2-5	TRBD2	TRBV5-1	TGCGCCAGCAGCCCGGGGGGCCAAGAGACCCAGTACTTC	CASSPGGQETQYF
.	TRBJ1-3	.	TRBV5-5	TGTGCCAGCAGGCAGGCCTCTGGAAACACCATATATTTT	CASRQASGNTIYF
once	TRBJ1-2	.	TRBV30	TGTGCCTGGAATAACGGGGGGGGGAACTATGGCTACACCTTC	CAWNNGGGNYGYTF
.	TRBJ1-3	TRBD1	TRBV30	TGTGCCTGGAGTCAGGGGGCATCTGGAAACACCATATATTTT	CAWSQGASGNTIYF
.	TRBJ1-1	.	TRBV28	TGTGCCAGCAGTCCCCCCCCTTACAGGCCGAACACTGAAGCTTTCTTT	CASSPPPYRPNTEAFF
.	TRBJ1-5	.	TRBV13	TGTGCCAGCAGCTTCGGGAATCAGCCCCAGCATTTT	CASSFGNQPQHF
.	TRBJ1-1	.	TRBV27	TGTGCCAGCAGTTTACGCAGGGGAGCAGGTGAAGCTTTCTTT	CASSLRRGAGEAFF
.	TRBJ2-2	TRBD1	TRBV7-3	TGTGCCAGCAGCTTCGGGACAGGGACTCAAGCGGAGCTGTTTTTT	CASSFGTGTQAELFF
.	TRBJ2-7	.	TRBV5-4	TGTGCCAGCAGCCCCCTCTTCACGGACGAGCAGTACTTC	CASSPLFTDEQYF
.	TRBJ2-3	TRBD2	TRBV27	TGTGCCAGCAGTCCCGGGCTAGCGGAGGTCACAGATACGCAGTATTTT	CASSPGLAEVTDTQYF
.	TRBJ1-2	TRBD1	TRBV27	TGTGCCAGCAGCTGGACAGGGGACAGCTACACCTTC	CASSWTGDSYTF
few	TRBJ2-7	.	TRBV27	TGTGCCAGCAGTTCCACCAGGGGACCCTACGAGCAGTACTTC	CASSSTRGPYEQYF
.	TRBJ1-5	.	TRBV2	TGTGCCAGCAGGAGGGACACATCCGGGCAGCCCCAGCATTTT	CASRRDTSGQPQHF
.	TRBJ1-5	.	TRBV4-3	TGCGCCAGCAGCCAAGATACGGGTATTGATCAGCCCCAGCATTTT	CASSQDTGIDQPQHF
.	TRBJ2-7	TRBD1	TRBV5-1	TGCGCCAGCAGGAGGGACAGCATGGGAGAGCAGTACTTC	CASRRDSMGEQYF
.	TRBJ2-5	.	TRBV5-1	TGCGCCAGCAGCTTGGATAACGGGAGAAAAGAGACCCAGTACTTC	CASSLDNGRKETQYF
.	TRBJ2-3	TRBD2	TRBV5-4	TGTGCCAGCAGCTCCCTAATCGCTAGCGGAAGAGATACGCAGTATTTT	CASSSLIASGRDTQYF
.	TRBJ2-3	.	TRBV5-4	TGTGCCAGCAGCTTGACTAGCACAGATACGCAGTATTTT	CASSLTSTDTQYF
.	TRBJ2-1	TRBD2	TRBV18	TGTGCCAGCTCACCAACTAGCGGGAGTAACTATGAGCAGTTCTTC	CASSPTSGSNYEQFF
.	TRBJ1-5	.	TRBV6-5	TGTGCCAGCTCTAAACAGCCCCAGCATTTT	CASSKQPQHF
.	TRBJ2-7	.	TRBV29-1	TGCAGCGTTGAGGTGGACAATGGGCCCTACGAGCAGTACTTC	CSVEVDNGPYEQYF
.	TRBJ2-1	TRBD2	TRBV18	TGTGCCAGCTCACCACCCGGGGGGGAAAGGGACTACAATGAGCAGTTCTTC	CASSPPGGERDYNEQFF
.	TRBJ1-1	TRBD1	TRBV7-9	TGTGCCAGCAGCTCACCGGGACAGGGCCAAAACACTGAAGCTTTCTTT	CASSSPGQGQNTEAFF
.	TRBJ1-2	.	TRBV5-6	TGTGCCAGCAGCTTTAGGCTAGGAAACTATGGCTACACCTTC	CASSFRLGNYGYTF
.	TRBJ1-1	.	TRBV5-1	TGCGCCAGCAGCTCCGGACAAGCGAACACTGAAGCTTTCTTT	CASSSGQANTEAFF
.	TRBJ1-5	.	TRBV28	TGTGCCAGCAGTTCTCGTTCTGGGCTCCAGCCCCAGCATTTT	CASSSRSGLQPQHF
.	TRBJ1-2	.	TRBV6-1	TGTGCCAGCACCGAACAGGGCCCCTATGGCTACACCTTC	CASTEQGPYGYTF
.	TRBJ1-1	TRBD1	TRBV7-2	TGTGCCAGCAGCTGGAGCAGGGGGCGGACTGAAGCTTTCTTT	CASSWSRGRTEAFF
.	TRBJ1-1	.	TRBV4-1	TGCGCCAGCAGCCAGGGGCCTGACAGTATGGGTTGGGTTAACACTGAAGCTTTCTTT	CASSQGPDSMGWVNTEAFF
once	TRBJ1-5	.	TRBV27	TGTGCCAGCAGTTTTTCAGGGGTCGATCAGCCCCAGCATTTT	CASSFSGVDQPQHF
.	TRBJ2-5	.	TRBV7-3	TGTGCCAGCAGCTTAACCGGGAACCAAGAGACCCAGTACTTC	CASSLTGNQETQYF
.	TRBJ1-1	.	TRBV4-2	TGTGCCAGCAGCCAAGAGGCCAGACAGAACACTGAAGCTTTCTTT	CASSQEARQNTEAFF
.	TRBJ2-2	.	TRBV11-3	TGTGCCAGCAGCCCACAGGTCGGGGGGGAGCTGTTTTTT	CASSPQVGGELFF
.	TRBJ1-1	.	TRBV28	TGTGCCAGCAAGGGACTGGGCGTGAACACTGAAGCTTTCTTT	CASKGLGVNTEAFF
.	TRBJ1-1	.	TRBV10-3	TGTGCCATCCGCCGGCAGGAGAACACTGAAGCTTTCTTT	CAIRRQENTEAFF
.	TRBJ2-2	.	TRBV6-1	TGTGCCAGCAGGGAGGCAGGGGCGAACACCGGGGAGCTGTTTTTT	CASREAGANTGELFF
.	TRBJ2-5	TRBD1	TRBV4-2	TGTGCCAGCAGCCAAGAACGGGACAGGGGATCGGAGACCCAGTACTTC	CASSQERDRGSETQYF
.	TRBJ2-7	.	TRBV11-2	TGTGCCAGCAGCTTATCCGGGGAATGGGACGAGCAGTACTTC	CASSLSGEWDEQYF